Listed here are 15 T cell receptor beta chains from one sample, sequenced in a study of T-cell reconstitution after alpha-beta-depleted transplantation in children. TCRbeta library preparation incorporated unique molecular identifiers. MiXCR, applied by TCRdb to the PCR reads, yields one record per CDR3 protein. This repertoire shows 200,000 to 250,000 distinct CDR3 sequences, 12% found once; its top ten account for roughly 2.6%. Sequences were derived from PBMCs from the stem cell graft donor, sampled from the stem cell graft. These receptors were obtained from a human donor who donated a stem cell graft to a child with acute lymphoblastic leukemia.

The gene calls are TRBV28 and TRBJ1-4, with unresolved D. The germline V gene encodes CDR1 MDHEN and CDR2 SYDVKM. V was cut by 6 bases and J by 0 bases, with 17 bases left in between. The CDR3 is made up of 17 amino acids. The CDR3 loop reads CASSSPPSPATNEKLFF. The DNA of the CDR3 is TGTGCCAGCAGCTCCCCCCCGAGCCCTGCAACTAATGAAAAACTGTTTTTT.

The CDR3 here is CGASDSKGRQGAWYSNQPQHF. CDR3 nucleotide sequence: TGTGGGGCCAGTGATTCTAAGGGCCGACAGGGGGCCTGGTATAGCAATCAGCCCCAGCATTTT. This chain uses TRBV24-1 with TRBJ1-5, with 10 bases matching TRBD1. The CDR3 is made up of 21 amino acids. Germline V lookup: CDR1 KGHDR, CDR2 SFDVKD.

This clonotype was seen at least ten times. This sequence joins TRBV7-8 and TRBJ1-5; unclear D gene. V was pared by 5 bases and J by 3 bases, with 14 bases between. Germline V gene data show CDR1 as SGHVS and CDR2 as FQNEAQ. This CDR3 contains 15 residues. CDR3 region: CASSMNTGSNQPQHF. CDR3 in DNA: TGTGCCAGCAGCATGAACACGGGTTCCAATCAGCCCCAGCATTTT. The full variable domain, rest sourced from reference TRBV7-8 and TRBJ1-5, is GAGVSQSPRYKVAKRGQDVALRCDPISGHVSLFWYQQALGQGPEFLTYFQNEAQLDKSGLPSDRFFAERPEGSVSTLKIQRTQQEDSAVYLCASSMNTGSNQPQHFGDGTRLSIL.

This clonotype showed up many times. This chain connects TRBV20-1 to TRBJ2-3, with a tentative D call TRBD1 (6 bases). Trimming removed 4 bases at V and 0 bases at J, with 11 bases between. There are 14 residues in the CDR3. Germline-derived CDR1 and CDR2 are DFQATT and SNEGSKA (reference sequence). As DNA, the CDR3 is TGCAGTGCTATCAAGGACAGTAGCACAGATACGCAGTATTTT. Its protein is CSAIKDSSTDTQYF.

To note about this clonotype: Compared with germline, one end of the junction differs, possibly owing to a read error. This chain links TRBV12-3 or TRBV12-4 with TRBJ2-1; 8 bases align to TRBD2. The CDR3 is 15 amino acids. In DNA form, the CDR3 reads TGTGCCAGCAGTTTGTTCTCGGGGGGGCTCGATGATCAGTTCTTC. This codes for CASSLFSGGLDDQFF.

This clonotype has ten or more counts. The chain couples TRBV27 to TRBJ2-3, with 10 bases that match TRBD1. The CDR3 length is 15 residues. The V and J ends lost 3 bases and 4 bases, in that order; junction bases with no gene match: 4. Germline lookup yields CDR1 MNHEY and CDR2 SMNVEV (reference sequence). The CDR3 region has the DNA TGTGCCAGCAGTTTTGGTGGACAGGGGGCAGATACGCAGTATTTT. This codes for CASSFGGQGADTQYF.

This clonotype was seen ten or more times. The chain couples TRBV6-2 or TRBV6-3 to TRBJ1-5; perhaps TRBD1 as D (6 bases). The CDR3 has 14 amino acids. Germline CDR1 and CDR2: MNHEY and SVGEGT. The V and J ends lost 10 bases and 0 bases respectively, with 13 bases between them. CDR3 protein: CATRQAVSNQPQHF. In DNA, the CDR3 is TGTGCCACTCGACAGGCCGTTAGCAATCAGCCCCAGCATTTT.

This clonotype appeared many times. This chain uses TRBV12-3 or TRBV12-4 with TRBJ1-1; possibly TRBD1 for D (6 bases). Trimming took 8 bases from V and 7 from J, leaving 14 bases between them. The CDR3 sequence is 12 residues long. The CDR3 is CASSIRGGEAFF. DNA of the CDR3: TGTGCCAGCTCGATCAGGGGAGGTGAAGCTTTCTTT.

Many counts were recorded for this clonotype. The V gene is TRBV30, the J gene TRBJ1-1; no clear D gene. V lost 2 bases to trimming and J lost 1 base, with 8 bases between them. The CDR3 extends over 13 amino acids. Per germline, CDR1 GTSNPN and CDR2 SVGIG (reference sequence). CDR3 in amino acids: CAWSLGGNTEAFF. CDR3 in DNA: TGTGCCTGGAGTCTTGGAGGGAACACTGAAGCTTTCTTT. Filled out from reference TRBV30 and TRBJ1-1, the complete variable domain reads SQTIHQWPATLVQPVGSPLSLECTVEGTSNPNLYWYRQAAGRGLQLLFYSVGIGQISSEVPQNLSASRPQDRQFILSSKKLLLSDSGFYLCAWSLGGNTEAFFGQGTRLTVV.

The table lists this clonotype with many counts. The chain couples TRBV4-3 to TRBJ2-7; TRBD2 matches 10 bases. Trimming cost V 6 bases and J 5 bases; bases outside gene matches: 7. The CDR3 loop spans 14 amino acids. Germline V gives CDR1 LGHNA, CDR2 YSLEER. CDR3 nucleotides: TGCGCCAGCAGTGACCTAGCGGGAGCTGACGAGCAGTACTTC. Its protein is CASSDLAGADEQYF.

This clonotype was picked up many times. The rearrangement joins TRBV24-1 to TRBJ1-2; no firm D call. CDR3 length equals 13 residues. Germline assignment: CDR1 KGHDR and CDR2 SFDVKD. Trimming cost V 4 bases and J 8 bases, with 13 bases left between them. CDR3 sequence reads: CATSDLSRGGYTF. The CDR3 coding sequence is TGTGCCACCAGTGACCTCAGCAGAGGCGGCTACACCTTC.

This clonotype was counted ten times or more. V gene TRBV10-3 combines with J gene TRBJ1-2; 8 bases fit TRBD1. CDR1 and CDR2 from the germline V gene are ENHRY and SYGVKD. V shed 3 bases and J 8 bases; nucleotides not matched to a gene: 8. The CDR3 runs 14 residues. The DNA for the CDR3 is TGTGCCATCAGTGATCCCCAGGGGGCCTCAGGCTACACCTTC. This codes for CAISDPQGASGYTF.

This clonotype was observed at least ten times. DNA of the CDR3: TGTGCCAGCAGTTTAAGGGACAGGGTGTGGGAAAAACTGTTTTTT. Protein sequence: CASSLRDRVWEKLFF. The chain has TRBV12-3 or TRBV12-4 and TRBJ1-4, with 9 positions matching TRBD1. The CDR3 runs to 15 residues. V trimming: 2 bases; J trimming: 8 bases; junction bases outside the gene matches: 6.

This rearrangement joins TRBV6-5 to TRBJ1-1; D is possibly TRBD1 (5 bases). There are 12 residues in the CDR3. V lost 5 bases and J lost 6, with 10 bases in between. The germline CDR1 and CDR2 sequences are MNHEY and SVGAGI. The CDR3 protein is CASSIRGAEAFF. The DNA of the CDR3 is TGTGCCAGCAGTATAAGGGGAGCTGAAGCTTTCTTT.

The table lists this clonotype with many counts. This chain joins TRBV10-3 and TRBJ2-1, with D perhaps matching TRBD2 (5 bases). V was clipped by 0 bases and J by 6 bases, with 12 bases between them. The CDR3 is 15 amino acids. Germline CDR1 reads ENHRY; CDR2 reads SYGVKD. The CDR3 DNA sequence: TGTGCCATCAGTGAGTCCCGGGATCGGGTCAATGAGCAGTTCTTC. This codes for CAISESRDRVNEQFF.